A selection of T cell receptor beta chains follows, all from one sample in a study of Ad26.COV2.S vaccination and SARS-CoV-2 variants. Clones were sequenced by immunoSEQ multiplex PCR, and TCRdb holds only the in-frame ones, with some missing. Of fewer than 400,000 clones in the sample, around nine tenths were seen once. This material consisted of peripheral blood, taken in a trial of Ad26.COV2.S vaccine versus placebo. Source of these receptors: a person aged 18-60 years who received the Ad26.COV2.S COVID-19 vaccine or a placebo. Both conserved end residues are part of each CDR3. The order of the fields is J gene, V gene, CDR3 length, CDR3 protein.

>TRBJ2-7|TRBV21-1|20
CASSQSRRDRDPRSSYEQYF
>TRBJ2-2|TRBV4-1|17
CASSPHRARTNTGELFF
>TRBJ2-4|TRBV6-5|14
CASSYSILGDIQYF
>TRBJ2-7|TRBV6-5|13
CASSPSGRDEQYF
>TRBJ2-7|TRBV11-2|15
CASSLAGGSSYEQYF
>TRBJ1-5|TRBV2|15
CASSADRGVNQPQHF
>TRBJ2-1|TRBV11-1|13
CASSLAPYNEQFF
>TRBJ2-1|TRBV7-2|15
CASSPPRGAHNEQFF
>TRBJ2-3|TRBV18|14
CASSPRQLTDTQYF
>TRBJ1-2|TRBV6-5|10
CASRSYGYTF
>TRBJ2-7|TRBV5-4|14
CASSLPPQGREQYF
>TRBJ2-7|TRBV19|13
CASSIRHSYEQYF
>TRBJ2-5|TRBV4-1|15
CASSLSGLAKETQYF
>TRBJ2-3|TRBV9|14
CASTAGGPGDTQYF
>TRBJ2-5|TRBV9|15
CASSLAGGGQETQYF
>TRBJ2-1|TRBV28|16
CASRRAGGPGNNEQFF
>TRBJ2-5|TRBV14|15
CASSPGLAGVETQYF
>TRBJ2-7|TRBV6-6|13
CASSPTIAGELYF
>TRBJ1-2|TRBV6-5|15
CASSYSTGSHYGYTF
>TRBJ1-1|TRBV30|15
CAWSVGTGGNTEAFF
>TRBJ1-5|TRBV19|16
CASSMNIPGGNQPQHF
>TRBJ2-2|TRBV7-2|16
CASSPGLATNTGELFF
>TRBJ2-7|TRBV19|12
CATRDRSYEQYF
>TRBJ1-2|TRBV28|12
CASSFRTGGYTF
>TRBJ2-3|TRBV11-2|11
CASRMEDTQYF
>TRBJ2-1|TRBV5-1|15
CASSLRESSYNEQFF
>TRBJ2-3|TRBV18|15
CASSFSGGATDTQYF
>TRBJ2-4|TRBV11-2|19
CASRSSGLADILAKNIQYF
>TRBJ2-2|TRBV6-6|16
CASSYSLAGPPGELFF
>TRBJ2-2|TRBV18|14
CASSPGPGDGELFF
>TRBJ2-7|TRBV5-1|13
CASSPEPSYEQYF
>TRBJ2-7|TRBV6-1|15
CASRAGSGSGYEQYF
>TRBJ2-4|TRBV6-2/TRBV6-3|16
CASSYQAALAKNIQYF
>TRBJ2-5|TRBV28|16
CASSFYLLTGNGAQYF
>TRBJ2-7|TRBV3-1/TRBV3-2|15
CASSHSGTVSYEQYF
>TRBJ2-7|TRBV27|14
CASSGQGKTYEQYF
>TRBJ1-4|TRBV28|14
CASSLVRANEKLFF
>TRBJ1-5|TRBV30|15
CAWSRDLAPNQPQHF
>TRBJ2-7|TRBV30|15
CAWSSGTSGSYEQYF